This T cell receptor (beta chain) was retrieved from a study of T cells in Graves' hyperthyroidism and ophthalmopathy. Overall study results and limits: The model made its ophthalmopathy prediction, and onset followed a median approximately 7 months later.

This clonotype has just a few counts. The antigen is unknown. Researchers amplified the TCR beta CDR3 regions from RNA transcripts. A first-round RT-PCR of the TCR CDR3 used the HTBI primer set. TCRdb ran MiXCR on the multiplex PCR reads and lists one entry per CDR3 protein. The table records almost 600,000 distinct CDR3 sequences, about 43% of them present only once. Trimming took 7 bases from V and 6 from J, leaving 19 bases between them. CDR1 SGHRS and CDR2 YFSETQ come from the germline V gene. The CDR3 runs 15 residues. Stable Graves' hyperthyroidism denoted no ophthalmopathy progression over 18 months.

Sequencing was carried out using peripheral blood or thyroid tissue (not recorded which). This TCR came from a woman between 18 and 29 years old with Graves' hyperthyroidism. V gene TRBV5-1 combines with J gene TRBJ2-2; D assignment may be TRBD1 or TRBD2 (6 bases each). CDR3 DNA: TGCGCCAGCTTTAATGAACTGGGGGGCGCCGGGGAGCTGTTTTTT. Its translation: CASFNELGGAGELFF.